A selection of T cell receptor beta chains follows, all from one sample in a study of vaccination and CD4 T cells after COVID-19. TCRdb independently ran MiXCR on the PCR reads; one entry per CDR3 protein. The table includes 20,000 or so distinct CDR3 sequences, 60% detected once. Material: CD4+ T cells from blood, obtained after SARS-CoV-2 vaccination. The receptor set was obtained from a human donor who had recovered from COVID-19. Both conserved end residues are part of each CDR3. A D gene is named only where the DNA matches it firmly. The size entry is marked missing in some rows and otherwise reads once, few, many or a size class.

>TRBJ2-1|-|TRBV11-3|-
CASSPQLGLYNEQFF
TGTGCCAGCAGCCCCCAATTGGGCCTTTACAATGAGCAGTTCTTC
>TRBJ2-1|-|TRBV20-1|-
CSATLESSYNEQFF
TGCAGTGCCACTCTCGAAAGCTCCTACAATGAGCAGTTCTTC
>TRBJ1-3|few|TRBV10-2|-
CASSEREDSGNTIYF
TGCGCCAGCAGTGAAAGGGAAGACTCTGGAAACACCATATATTTT
>TRBJ1-5|once|TRBV2|-
CASSLGWDQPQHF
TGCGCCAGCAGCCTAGGGTGGGATCAGCCCCAGCATTTT
>TRBJ2-3|-|TRBV20-1|-
CSALGAGTTDTQYF
TGCAGTGCCCTTGGGGCGGGGACCACAGATACGCAGTATTTT
>TRBJ1-5|few|TRBV6-1|-
CASSGALGAPQHF
TGTGCCAGCAGTGGAGCGCTGGGGGCGCCCCAGCATTTT
>TRBJ2-5|-|TRBV2|-
CASSAARPATGETQYF
TGTGCCAGCAGTGCCGCTAGGCCCGCCACGGGTGAGACCCAGTACTTC
>TRBJ1-2|-|TRBV27|-
CASRDNYGYTF
TGTGCCAGCAGGGACAACTATGGCTACACCTTC
>TRBJ1-1|-|TRBV7-6|-
CASSLEAGTNTEAFF
TGTGCCAGCAGCTTAGAGGCAGGGACGAACACTGAAGCTTTCTTT
>TRBJ1-2|-|TRBV19|-
CASSTPTPTNYGYTF
TGTGCCAGTAGTACCCCTACACCAACGAACTATGGCTACACCTTC
>TRBJ1-6|-|TRBV19|-
CASKGREGSYNSPLHF
TGTGCCAGTAAGGGCCGCGAGGGGTCCTATAATTCACCCCTCCACTTT
>TRBJ2-3|-|TRBV7-3|-
CASSDTGMDTQYF
TGTGCCAGCAGCGACACAGGGATGGATACGCAGTATTTT
>TRBJ2-1|once|TRBV6-2/TRBV6-3|-
CASRDRQDVRDEQFF
TGTGCCAGCAGAGACAGACAGGACGTCCGGGATGAGCAGTTCTTC
>TRBJ1-2|-|TRBV5-6|TRBD1
CASSLGQGEIGYTF
TGTGCCAGCAGCTTGGGCCAGGGGGAGATTGGCTACACCTTC
>TRBJ2-3|-|TRBV2|TRBD2
CASRKLAGAGDTQYF
TGTGCCAGCAGGAAACTAGCGGGAGCGGGAGATACGCAGTATTTT
>TRBJ2-3|once|TRBV18|TRBD2
CASSPAGLAGERAQYF
TGTGCCAGCTCACCAGCGGGACTAGCGGGAGAACGGGCGCAGTATTTT
>TRBJ2-7|-|TRBV2|TRBD2
CASMSAGGLYEQYF
TGTGCCAGCATGTCAGCGGGAGGGCTTTACGAGCAGTACTTC
>TRBJ2-7|-|TRBV19|-
CASSIRDGSYEQYF
TGTGCCAGTAGTATTAGGGATGGGTCCTACGAGCAGTACTTC
>TRBJ1-2|-|TRBV19|TRBD1
CASIQRPGTGGQSNYGYTF
TGTGCCAGTATCCAACGCCCCGGGACAGGGGGTCAATCTAACTATGGCTACACCTTC
>TRBJ2-3|-|TRBV12-3/TRBV12-4|TRBD1
CASSLRAGGRDTQYF
TGTGCCAGCAGTTTGAGGGCAGGGGGCAGAGATACGCAGTATTTT
>TRBJ2-5|-|TRBV6-2/TRBV6-3|-
CASSYSRTVQETQYF
TGTGCCAGCAGTTACTCGAGGACAGTTCAAGAGACCCAGTACTTC
>TRBJ1-1|few|TRBV2|-
CASTDSPIEAFF
TGTGCCAGCACCGACAGTCCCATTGAAGCTTTCTTT